This TCR beta chain stems from a study of blood T cell repertoires in COVID-19. Study in general: Sample material is recorded as cDNA or gDNA derived from T cells, B-cell-depleted T cells, or PBMCs.

Seattle-derived patients entered the study during active infection and were followed longitudinally. Study processing details: It was from reference gene primer amplification that nucleated cell counts were estimated. Produced via immunoSEQ multiplex PCR; TCRdb's table is partial and in-frame only. V, J and clone size reflect that table, while D and trimming were determined from the DNA. The table shows more than 350,000 clones, with approximately 87% occurring only once. Germline values: CDR1 GTSNPN, CDR2 SVGIG (reference sequence). This CDR3 is built from 16 residues. The ends lost 2 bases at V and 5 bases at J; junction bases unmatched: 7.

The genes are TRBV30 and TRBJ2-5, with TRBD2 identical over 14 bases. Sequenced material: peripheral blood. This clonotype was sampled from a woman aged 25 to 45 with COVID-19, enrolled during active disease. In DNA form, the CDR3 reads TGTGCCTGGAGTCCGACTAGCGGGAGGGCCTTGGAGACCCAGTACTTC. Translating gives CAWSPTSGRALETQYF.